This is a list of T cell receptor beta chains from one sample in a study of blood T cell repertoires in COVID-19. Some clones are missing from TCRdb's copy, which holds only in-frame ones; the method was immunoSEQ multiplex PCR. The repertoire has over 450,000 clones, about 88% of them found once; the top ten carry less than 9%. Sequencing was done on a sample of peripheral blood. These receptors all come from a woman in her forties or fifties with COVID-19, enrolled during active disease. Each CDR3 is given with its conserved first and last residue. D genes are given only for firm matches. Clone size is stated in some rows and not others, as once, few, many or a class when expanded.

V	J	size	D	CDR3	DNA
TRBV3-1/TRBV3-2	TRBJ1-2	NA	NA	CASSQEGVGQPSYGYTF	TGTGCCAGCAGCCAAGAAGGGGTCGGACAGCCATCCTATGGCTACACCTTC
TRBV2	TRBJ2-1	NA	TRBD2	CASTRAGGPGEQFF	TGTGCCAGCACGAGAGCGGGGGGGCCCGGTGAGCAGTTCTTC
TRBV19	TRBJ1-1	NA	NA	CASSIGQLGTEAFF	TGTGCCAGTAGTATTGGACAGCTGGGGACTGAAGCTTTCTTT
TRBV7-3	TRBJ1-2	NA	NA	CASSLDGEYYGYTF	TGTGCCAGCAGCTTAGACGGGGAGTACTATGGCTACACCTTC
TRBV7-3	TRBJ1-1	NA	TRBD1	CASSFGTGGTEAFF	TGTGCCAGCAGCTTTGGGACAGGGGGCACTGAAGCTTTCTTT
TRBV18	TRBJ1-5	NA	NA	CASSPGRRDGNQPQHF	TGTGCCAGCTCACCGGGGCGGAGGGATGGCAATCAGCCCCAGCATTTT
TRBV3-1/TRBV3-2	TRBJ1-2	NA	TRBD1	CASSQWRGGDRGTSNYGYTF	TGTGCCAGCAGCCAATGGCGGGGTGGGGACAGGGGGACATCTAACTATGGCTACACCTTC
TRBV5-5	TRBJ2-3	once	NA	CASSFYGTDTDTQYF	TGTGCCAGCAGCTTTTATGGAACAGACACAGATACGCAGTATTTT
TRBV5-1	TRBJ1-1	NA	TRBD1	CASSSTGTTLEAFF	TGCGCCAGCAGCTCGACAGGGACAACCCTTGAAGCTTTCTTT
TRBV4-1	TRBJ2-2	NA	TRBD2	CASSHAGGTGELFF	TGCGCCAGCAGCCATGCGGGAGGGACCGGGGAGCTGTTTTTT
TRBV7-3	TRBJ2-6	NA	TRBD1	CASSLRGTGSGANVLTF	TGTGCCAGCAGCTTAAGAGGGACAGGGTCCGGGGCCAACGTCCTGACTTTC
TRBV6-1	TRBJ2-5	NA	NA	CASSEGAGPQETQYF	TGTGCCAGCAGTGAAGGGGCAGGTCCTCAAGAGACCCAGTACTTC
TRBV7-9	TRBJ2-7	NA	NA	CASSLPEQYF	TGTGCCAGCAGCCTTCCCGAGCAGTACTTC
TRBV2	TRBJ2-6	once	NA	CASKERGGGANVLTF	TGTGCCAGCAAGGAAAGGGGTGGCGGGGCCAACGTCCTGACTTTC
TRBV20-1	TRBJ2-3	NA	TRBD2	CSASLARGVEYF	TGCAGTGCCAGTCTAGCGCGGGGGGTGGAGTATTTT
TRBV2	TRBJ2-7	NA	NA	CASSPPRGEQYF	TGTGCCAGTTCTCCTCCCCGAGGGGAGCAGTACTTC
TRBV29-1	TRBJ2-3	NA	TRBD2	CSVSSGGGDTQYF	TGCAGCGTTTCCAGCGGGGGAGGAGATACGCAGTATTTT
TRBV5-6	TRBJ2-1	NA	TRBD1	CASSGTGPFF	TGTGCATCGAGCGGGACAGGGCCGTTCTTC
TRBV7-9	TRBJ1-1	NA	TRBD1	CASSRTGFTEAFF	TGTGCCAGCAGCCGGACAGGGTTCACTGAAGCTTTCTTT
TRBV19	TRBJ1-2	NA	NA	CATSPDGIYGYTF	TGTGCCACAAGCCCGGACGGGATCTATGGCTACACCTTC
TRBV11-2	TRBJ2-1	NA	TRBD1	CASSLGDSDYNEQFF	TGTGCCAGCAGCTTAGGGGACAGTGATTACAATGAGCAGTTCTTC
TRBV5-1	TRBJ1-1	NA	NA	CASRGGTEAFF	TGCGCCAGCAGAGGGGGCACTGAAGCTTTCTTT
TRBV5-4	TRBJ2-7	NA	NA	CASGPTGGAFGYEQYF	TGTGCCAGCGGACCTACTGGGGGGGCGTTTGGTTACGAGCAGTACTTC
TRBV19	TRBJ1-4	NA	TRBD1	CASSTGQGEGLFF	TGTGCCAGTAGTACCGGACAGGGTGAGGGACTGTTTTTT
TRBV10-3	TRBJ1-4	NA	TRBD1	CAISDHYRTGGENEKLFF	TGTGCCATCAGTGACCACTACCGGACAGGGGGCGAAAATGAAAAACTGTTTTTT
TRBV5-1	TRBJ2-1	once	TRBD1	CASSLGTGGIMNRNNEQFF	TGCGCCAGCAGCTTGGGGACAGGGGGCATAATGAACCGTAACAATGAGCAGTTCTTC
TRBV6-5	TRBJ1-2	NA	TRBD1	CASIRRGEGARGYTF	TGTGCCAGCATTCGGAGAGGAGAGGGGGCGCGTGGCTACACCTTC
TRBV19	TRBJ2-3	NA	NA	CASRAAASTDTQYF	TGTGCCAGTAGGGCGGCGGCTAGCACAGATACGCAGTATTTT